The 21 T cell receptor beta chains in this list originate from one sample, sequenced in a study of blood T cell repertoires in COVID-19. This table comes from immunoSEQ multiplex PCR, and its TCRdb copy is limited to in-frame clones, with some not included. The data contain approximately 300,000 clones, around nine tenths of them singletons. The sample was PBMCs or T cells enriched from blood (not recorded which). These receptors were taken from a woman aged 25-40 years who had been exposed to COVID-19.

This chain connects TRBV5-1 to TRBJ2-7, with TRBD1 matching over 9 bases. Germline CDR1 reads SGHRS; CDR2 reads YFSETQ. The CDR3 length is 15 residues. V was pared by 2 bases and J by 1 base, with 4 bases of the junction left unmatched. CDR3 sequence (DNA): TGCGCCAGCAGCTTTACGACAGGGGGATCCTACGAGCAGTACTTC. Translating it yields CASSFTTGGSYEQYF.

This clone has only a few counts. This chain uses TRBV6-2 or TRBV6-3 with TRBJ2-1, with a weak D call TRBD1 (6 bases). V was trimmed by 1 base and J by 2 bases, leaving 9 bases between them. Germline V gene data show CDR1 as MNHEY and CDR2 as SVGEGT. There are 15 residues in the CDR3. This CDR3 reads CASSYFTGPYNEQFF. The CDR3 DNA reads TGTGCCAGCAGTTACTTCACAGGGCCCTACAATGAGCAGTTCTTC.

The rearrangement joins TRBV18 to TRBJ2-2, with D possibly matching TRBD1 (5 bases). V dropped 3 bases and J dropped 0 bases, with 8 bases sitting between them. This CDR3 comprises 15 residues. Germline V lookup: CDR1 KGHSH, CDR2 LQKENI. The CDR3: CASSPQGTNTGELFF. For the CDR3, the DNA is TGTGCCAGCTCACCCCAGGGAACGAACACCGGGGAGCTGTTTTTT.

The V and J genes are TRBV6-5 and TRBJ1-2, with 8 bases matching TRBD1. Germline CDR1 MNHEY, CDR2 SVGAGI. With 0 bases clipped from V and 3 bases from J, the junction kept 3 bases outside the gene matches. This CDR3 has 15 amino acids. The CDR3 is CASSYSHRGDYGYTF. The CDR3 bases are TGTGCCAGCAGTTACTCCCACAGGGGGGACTATGGCTACACCTTC.

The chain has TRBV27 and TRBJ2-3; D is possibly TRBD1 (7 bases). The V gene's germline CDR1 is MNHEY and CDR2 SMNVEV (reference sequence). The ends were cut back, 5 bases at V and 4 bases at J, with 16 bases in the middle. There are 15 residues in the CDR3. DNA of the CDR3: TGTGCCAGCAGTAACCGCGGAGGGGGCGCAGATACGCAGTATTTT. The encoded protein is CASSNRGGGADTQYF.

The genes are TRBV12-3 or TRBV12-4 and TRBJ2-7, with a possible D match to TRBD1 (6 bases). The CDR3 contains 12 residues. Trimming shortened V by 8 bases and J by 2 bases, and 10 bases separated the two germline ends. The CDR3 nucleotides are TGTGCCAGCGGGGGCGGACCCTACGAGCAGTACTTC. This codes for CASGGGPYEQYF.

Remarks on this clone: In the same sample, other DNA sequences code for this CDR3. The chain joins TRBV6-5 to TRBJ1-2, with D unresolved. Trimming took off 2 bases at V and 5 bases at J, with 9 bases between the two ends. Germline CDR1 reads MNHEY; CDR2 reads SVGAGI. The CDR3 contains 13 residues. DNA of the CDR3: TGTGCCAGCAGTTACGGCCAGGCGTATGGCTACACCTTC. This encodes CASSYGQAYGYTF.

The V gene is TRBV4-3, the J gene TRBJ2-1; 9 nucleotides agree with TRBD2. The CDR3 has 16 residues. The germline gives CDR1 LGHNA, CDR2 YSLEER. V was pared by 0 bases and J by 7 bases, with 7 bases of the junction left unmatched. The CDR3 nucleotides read TGCGCCAGCAGCCAAGATTCGCGGGGGGGCGTTAATGAGCAGTTCTTC. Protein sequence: CASSQDSRGGVNEQFF.

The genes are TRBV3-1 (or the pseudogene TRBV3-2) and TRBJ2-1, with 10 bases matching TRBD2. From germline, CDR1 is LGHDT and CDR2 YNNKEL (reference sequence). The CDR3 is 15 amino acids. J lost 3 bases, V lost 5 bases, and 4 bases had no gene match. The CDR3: CASSAGTSVYNEQFF. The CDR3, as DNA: TGTGCCAGCAGCGCCGGGACTAGCGTCTACAATGAGCAGTTCTTC.

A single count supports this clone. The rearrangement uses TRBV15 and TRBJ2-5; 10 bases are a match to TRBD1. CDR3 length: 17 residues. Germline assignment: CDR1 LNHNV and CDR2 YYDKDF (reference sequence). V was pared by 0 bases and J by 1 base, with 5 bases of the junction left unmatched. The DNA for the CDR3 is TGTGCCACCAGCAGAGATCCGACAGGGGGCGGCCAAGAGACCCAGTACTTC. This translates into CATSRDPTGGGQETQYF. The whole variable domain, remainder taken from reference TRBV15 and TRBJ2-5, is DAMVIQNPRYQVTQFGKPVTLSCSQTLNHNVMYWYQQKSSQAPKLLFHYYDKDFNNEADTPDNFQSRRPNTSFCFLDIRSPGLGDTAMYLCATSRDPTGGGQETQYFGPGTRLLVL.

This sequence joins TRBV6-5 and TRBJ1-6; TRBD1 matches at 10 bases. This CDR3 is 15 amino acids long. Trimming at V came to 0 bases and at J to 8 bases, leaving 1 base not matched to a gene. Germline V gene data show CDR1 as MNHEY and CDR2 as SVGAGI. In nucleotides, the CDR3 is TGTGCCAGCAGTTACTCCGGGACAGGGGATTCACCCCTCCACTTT. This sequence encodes CASSYSGTGDSPLHF.

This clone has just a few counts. The chain's CDR3 is CASSEGTGVAKNIQYF. The CDR3 nucleotides read TGCGCCAGCAGCGAGGGGACAGGGGTAGCCAAAAACATTCAGTACTTC. This chain joins TRBV5-1 and TRBJ2-4, with 10 positions matching TRBD1. This CDR3 spans 16 amino acids. After removal of 4 bases from V and 0 bases from J, the junction contained 4 bases not matched to a gene. Germline values: CDR1 SGHRS, CDR2 YFSETQ. The variable domain in full, with the rest retrieved from reference TRBV5-1 and TRBJ2-4, is KAGVTQTPRYLIKTRGQQVTLSCSPISGHRSVSWYQQTPGQGLQFLFEYFSETQRNKGNFPGRFSGRQFSNSRSEMNVSTLELGDSALYLCASSEGTGVAKNIQYFGAGTRLSVL.

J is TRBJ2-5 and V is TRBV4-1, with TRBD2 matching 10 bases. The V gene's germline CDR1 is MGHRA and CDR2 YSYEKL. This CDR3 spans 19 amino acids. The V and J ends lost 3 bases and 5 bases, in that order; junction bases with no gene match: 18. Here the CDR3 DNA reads TGCGCCAGCAGCCACCTGATAGCGGGGGGAAGGTTATTTGAGGAGACCCAGTACTTC. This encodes CASSHLIAGGRLFEETQYF.

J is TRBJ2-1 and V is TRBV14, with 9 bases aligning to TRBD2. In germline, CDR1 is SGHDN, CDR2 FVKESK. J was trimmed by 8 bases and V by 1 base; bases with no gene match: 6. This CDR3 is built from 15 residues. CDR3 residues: CASSQVRGGSDEQFF. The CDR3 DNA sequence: TGTGCCAGCAGCCAAGTGCGGGGGGGCAGCGATGAGCAGTTCTTC.

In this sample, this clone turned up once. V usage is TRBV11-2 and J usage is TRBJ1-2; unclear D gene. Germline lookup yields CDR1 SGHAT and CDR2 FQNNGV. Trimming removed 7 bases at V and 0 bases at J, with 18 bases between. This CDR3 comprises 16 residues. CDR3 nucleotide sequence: TGTGCCAGCACACTTATAAGCTCCCAAGCTAACTATGGCTACACCTTC. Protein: CASTLISSQANYGYTF.

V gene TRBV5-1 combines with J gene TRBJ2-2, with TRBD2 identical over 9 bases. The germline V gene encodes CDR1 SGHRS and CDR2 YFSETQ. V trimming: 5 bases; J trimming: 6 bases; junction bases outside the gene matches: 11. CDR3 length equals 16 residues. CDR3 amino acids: CASSPLAGLGAGELFF. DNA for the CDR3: TGCGCCAGCAGTCCCCTAGCGGGGCTGGGTGCCGGGGAGCTGTTTTTT.

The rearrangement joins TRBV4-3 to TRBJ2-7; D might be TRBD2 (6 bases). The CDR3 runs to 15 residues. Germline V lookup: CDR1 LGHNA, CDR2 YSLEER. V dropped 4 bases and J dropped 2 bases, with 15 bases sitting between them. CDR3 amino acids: CASSPSLASAYEQYF. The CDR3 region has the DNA TGCGCCAGCAGCCCCTCGCTAGCGTCCGCCTACGAGCAGTACTTC.

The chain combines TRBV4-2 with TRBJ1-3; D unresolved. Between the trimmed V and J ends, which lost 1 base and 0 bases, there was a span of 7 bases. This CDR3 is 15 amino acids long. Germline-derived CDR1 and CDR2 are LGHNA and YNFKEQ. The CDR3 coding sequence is TGTGCCAGCAGCCAAGGCCGGGGCTCTGGAAACACCATATATTTT. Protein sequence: CASSQGRGSGNTIYF.

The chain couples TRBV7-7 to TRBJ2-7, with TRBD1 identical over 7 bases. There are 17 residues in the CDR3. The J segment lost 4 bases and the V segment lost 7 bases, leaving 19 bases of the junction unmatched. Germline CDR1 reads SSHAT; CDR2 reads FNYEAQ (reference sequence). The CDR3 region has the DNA TGTGCCAGCACTTTTTGGGTATGGGTACAGGGGTCGTACGAGCAGTACTTC. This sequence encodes CASTFWVWVQGSYEQYF.

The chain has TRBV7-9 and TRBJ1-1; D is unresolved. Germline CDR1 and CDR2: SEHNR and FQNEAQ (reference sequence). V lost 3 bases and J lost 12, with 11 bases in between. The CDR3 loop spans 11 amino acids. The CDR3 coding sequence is TGTGCCAGCAGCTTCCGGGATATCACTTTCTTT. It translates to CASSFRDITFF.

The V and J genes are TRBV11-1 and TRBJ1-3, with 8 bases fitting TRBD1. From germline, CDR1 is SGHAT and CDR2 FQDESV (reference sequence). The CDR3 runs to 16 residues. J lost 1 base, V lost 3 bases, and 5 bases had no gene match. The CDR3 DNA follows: TGTGCCAGCAGCTTCGGCAGGGGGCAATCTGGAAACACCATATATTTT. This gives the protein CASSFGRGQSGNTIYF.